This T cell receptor beta chain was documented in a study of blood T cell repertoires in COVID-19. Study as a whole: Nucleic acid was either cDNA or gDNA, and it came from T cells, B-cell-depleted T cells, or PBMCs.

As originally analysed: Nucleated cell number was recorded as an estimate derived from reference gene primer amplification. Measured with immunoSEQ multiplex PCR; TCRdb has only the in-frame clones, and not every one. The DNA gave D and trimming, while V, J and clone size come from that table. The data show about 190,000 clones, around 90% seen once. This CDR3 has 15 amino acids. CDR1 is MNHEY, CDR2 SVGEGT, per germline. V shed 0 bases, J shed 6 bases, and the junction held 3 bases outside the gene matches. The sequencing sample was made of peripheral blood. This TCR came from a man aged 40-49 years with acute or convalescent COVID-19. The rearrangement joins TRBV6-2 or TRBV6-3 to TRBJ2-2; 8 bases line up with TRBD1. The CDR3 coding sequence is TGTGCCAGCAGTTACTCTGCAGGGGGCTCCGGGGAGCTGTTTTTT. It encodes CASSYSAGGSGELFF.